These 12 T cell receptor beta chains share one sample of origin, sequenced in a study of T cell responses to AZD1222 COVID-19 vaccine. Sequenced by immunoSEQ multiplex PCR; TCRdb stores in-frame clones only, minus some. The top ten hold 2.4% of the sample, which has 75,000 to 100,000 clones, about nine tenths seen once. This sample comprised peripheral blood, obtained on day 0 of AZD1222 vaccination. The receptors shown here come from an adult in good health.

The chain is built from TRBV7-3 and TRBJ1-1, with D possibly matching TRBD1 (6 bases). Germline V CDR1 and CDR2: SGHTA, FQGTGA. The CDR3 sequence is 15 residues long. Trimming took off 1 base at V and 6 bases at J, with 15 bases between the two ends. The CDR3 reads CASSLRSPGVSEAFF. CDR3 nucleotide sequence: TGTGCCAGCAGCTTAAGAAGTCCAGGGGTCTCTGAAGCTTTCTTT.

This chain joins TRBV13 and TRBJ1-4, with 7 bases aligning to TRBD1. With 1 base clipped from V and 0 bases from J, the junction kept 8 bases outside the gene matches. CDR3 length: 18 amino acids. The germline V gene encodes CDR1 PRHDT and CDR2 FYEKMQ (reference sequence). The CDR3 region has the DNA TGTGCCAGCAGCTTAGAAGGGACAGCTAGTACAACTAATGAAAAACTGTTTTTT. Its protein is CASSLEGTASTTNEKLFF.

This CDR3 is CASSLGVRETQYF. The DNA for the CDR3 is TGCGCCAGCAGCTTGGGGGTCCGGGAGACCCAGTACTTC. V and J are TRBV5-1 and TRBJ2-5, with D hard to call. The length of the CDR3 is 13 residues. CDR1 SGHRS and CDR2 YFSETQ come from the germline V gene. V lost 0 bases and J lost 5, with 8 bases in between. Full variable domain (remainder filled in from reference TRBV5-1 and TRBJ2-5): KAGVTQTPRYLIKTRGQQVTLSCSPISGHRSVSWYQQTPGQGLQFLFEYFSETQRNKGNFPGRFSGRQFSNSRSEMNVSTLELGDSALYLCASSLGVRETQYFGPGTRLLVL.

The chain combines TRBV30 with TRBJ2-7, with TRBD2 matching 11 bases. The CDR3 length is 16 residues. Unmatched junction bases numbered 9, after V lost 1 base and J lost 4 bases. Germline loops: CDR1 GTSNPN, CDR2 SVGIG (reference sequence). The CDR3 sequence: CAWSGTLAGGLYEQYF. The CDR3 region has the DNA TGTGCCTGGAGTGGAACGTTAGCGGGAGGGCTATACGAGCAGTACTTC.

The CDR3 sequence is CASSLDREKNTEAFF. The CDR3, as DNA: TGCGCCAGCAGCTTGGACAGGGAAAAGAACACTGAAGCTTTCTTT. The V gene is TRBV5-1, the J gene TRBJ1-1, with D possibly being TRBD1 (6 bases). Deletions cut 0 bases from V and 1 base from J, with 10 bases between. This CDR3 region has 15 residues. Germline CDR1 SGHRS, CDR2 YFSETQ.

The CDR3 protein is CASSSREQFALRTDTQYF. The CDR3 DNA sequence: TGTGCCAGCAGCTCGCGGGAACAGTTCGCCCTTCGCACAGATACGCAGTATTTT. The gene calls are TRBV13 and TRBJ2-3, with D possibly matching TRBD2 (6 bases). Trimming stripped 4 bases from V and 1 base from J, with 21 bases between. Per germline, CDR1 PRHDT and CDR2 FYEKMQ (reference sequence). The CDR3 totals 18 residues.

The chain recombines TRBV5-1 with TRBJ2-7; possible D gene TRBD2, 5 bases. This CDR3 spans 14 amino acids. Germline values: CDR1 SGHRS, CDR2 YFSETQ. V lost 0 bases and J 2 bases, leaving 9 bases between the germline ends. Here the CDR3 DNA reads TGCGCCAGCAGCTTGGCCGTCGGGACCTACGAGCAGTACTTC. This translates into CASSLAVGTYEQYF.

The chain links TRBV2 to TRBJ1-2; D is unclear. Trimming shortened V by 4 bases and J by 2 bases, and 11 bases separated the two germline ends. Germline V gene lookup returns CDR1 SNHLY and CDR2 FYNNEI. This CDR3 is built from 14 residues. Here the CDR3 reads CASSGAGQNYGYTF. For the CDR3, the DNA is TGTGCCAGCAGTGGGGCGGGTCAGAACTATGGCTACACCTTC. Complete variable domain (other parts from reference TRBV2 and TRBJ1-2): EPEVTQTPSHQVTQMGQEVILRCVPISNHLYFYWYRQILGQKVEFLVSFYNNEISEKSEIFDDQFSVERPDGSNFTLKIRSTKLEDSAMYFCASSGAGQNYGYTFGSGTRLTVV.

V usage is TRBV3-1 (or the pseudogene TRBV3-2) and J usage is TRBJ2-7, with 9 positions matching TRBD1. J gave up 5 bases and V 6 bases, and 11 bases lay outside the gene matches. Germline assignment: CDR1 LGHDT and CDR2 YNNKEL (reference sequence). The CDR3 consists of 15 residues. The CDR3 DNA sequence: TGTGCCAGCAGTTGGTCGGGGACAGGGATCAACGAGCAGTACTTC. It translates to CASSWSGTGINEQYF.

V gene TRBV5-8 combines with J gene TRBJ2-5, with 8 bases lining up with TRBD1. The V gene's germline CDR1 is SGHTS and CDR2 YDEGEE. V was clipped by 2 bases and J by 5 bases; unmatched bases: 8. This CDR3 comprises 15 residues. CDR3 coding DNA: TGTGCCAGCAGCTTCTTGACAGGGGTTCGGGAGACCCAGTACTTC. It specifies CASSFLTGVRETQYF.

The chain employs TRBV5-1 and TRBJ2-7; D call uncertain. With 1 base removed from V and 2 bases from J, the gap between germline ends came to 4 bases. Germline V gives CDR1 SGHRS, CDR2 YFSETQ. The CDR3 is 12 residues long. CDR3 protein: CASSLRPYEQYF. The CDR3 bases are TGCGCCAGCAGCTTGCGGCCCTACGAGCAGTACTTC.

The rearrangement uses TRBV7-9 and TRBJ1-1; D not resolved. Germline CDR1 SEHNR, CDR2 FQNEAQ (reference sequence). V was pared by 4 bases and J by 1 base, with 16 bases between. The length of the CDR3 is 16 residues. CDR3 in amino acids: CASSSNFWTQNTEAFF. The DNA for the CDR3 is TGTGCCAGCAGCTCCAATTTTTGGACGCAGAACACTGAAGCTTTCTTT.